The 31 T cell receptor beta chains listed next were all sequenced from one sample in a study of cytomegalovirus exposure and HLA in healthy donors. The PCR ran on 60 Vbeta and 13 Jbeta primers. Repertoires were generated with immunoSEQ multiplex PCR, while TCRdb's copy carries only in-frame clones and drops some. The sample includes about 150,000 clones, 80% seen only once; the top ten take about an eighth. Source material: PBMCs. Receptor source: a woman aged 40 to 49 in good health and CMV-seronegative.

V gene TRBV9 combines with J gene TRBJ2-1; 8 bases agree with TRBD1. The CDR3 consists of 14 residues. V lost 4 bases to trimming and J lost 8 bases; unmatched junction nucleotides: 8. Germline values: CDR1 SGDLS, CDR2 YYNGEE. CDR3 sequence (DNA): TGTGCCAGCAGCCCCCGAGACAGGGGTCATGAGCAGTTCTTC. Its protein product is CASSPRDRGHEQFF.

The V and J genes are TRBV19 and TRBJ2-6; D is possibly TRBD1 (5 bases). V gave up 4 bases and J gave up 4 bases, with 17 bases separating them. The germline V gene encodes CDR1 LNHDA and CDR2 SQIVND (reference sequence). The CDR3 is 17 amino acids. The CDR3 reads CASSTNAQVSGANVLTF. CDR3 DNA sequence: TGTGCCAGTAGTACCAACGCACAGGTATCCGGGGCCAACGTCCTGACTTTC. The whole variable domain, filled in from reference TRBV19 and TRBJ2-6, reads DGGITQSPKYLFRKEGQNVTLSCEQNLNHDAMYWYRQDPGQGLRLIYYSQIVNDFQKGDIAEGYSVSREKKESFPLTVTSAQKNPTAFYLCASSTNAQVSGANVLTFGAGSRLTVL.

The J gene is TRBJ1-2, the V gene TRBV5-1; tentative D call: TRBD1 (5 bases). CDR1 is SGHRS and CDR2 is YFSETQ in the germline V gene. CDR3 length equals 13 residues. V gave up 0 bases and J gave up 7 bases, with 10 bases separating them. This CDR3 reads CASSLDSGSGYTF. The CDR3 DNA sequence: TGCGCCAGCAGCTTGGATTCAGGGTCTGGCTACACCTTC.

The rearrangement joins TRBV9 to TRBJ1-6; no reliable D call. Germline CDR1 reads SGDLS; CDR2 reads YYNGEE. The ends were cut back, 0 bases at V and 7 bases at J, with 8 bases in the middle. CDR3 length equals 14 residues. The CDR3 DNA is TGTGCCAGCAGCGTAGGAGTTCAAAATTCACCCCTCCACTTT. This gives the protein CASSVGVQNSPLHF.

This clone was detected only once. The V and J genes are TRBV7-3 and TRBJ1-1, with D unclear. The germline V and J ends were trimmed by 1 base and 2 bases, with 8 bases remaining between them. CDR1 and CDR2 (germline): SGHTA, FQGTGA. The CDR3 sequence is 14 residues long. CDR3 residues: CASSLNGPNTEAFF. The CDR3 region has the DNA TGTGCCAGCAGCTTAAACGGTCCTAACACTGAAGCTTTCTTT.

This clone has a handful of counts. J is TRBJ2-1 and V is TRBV30; 9 bases fit TRBD2. The germline V gene has CDR1 GTSNPN and CDR2 SVGIG (reference sequence). J lost 6 bases, V lost 0 bases, and 6 bases had no gene match. There are 15 residues in the CDR3. CDR3 sequence (DNA): TGTGCCTGGAGTGTATTTAGCGGGGGCCTCAATGAGCAGTTCTTC. Amino acid sequence: CAWSVFSGGLNEQFF.

V and J are TRBV15 and TRBJ2-7, with a tentative D call TRBD1 (6 bases). In germline, CDR1 is LNHNV, CDR2 YYDKDF (reference sequence). V was clipped by 3 bases and J by 2 bases, with 14 bases between them. The CDR3 extends over 15 amino acids. CDR3 nucleotides: TGTGCCACCAGCAGGCACAGGGAGATCACCTACGAGCAGTACTTC. Amino acid sequence: CATSRHREITYEQYF.

The table lists this clone with a few counts. The chain has TRBV18 and TRBJ2-2, with D perhaps matching TRBD1 (6 bases). This CDR3 has 17 amino acids. Looked up from germline, CDR1 is KGHSH and CDR2 is LQKENI. Trimming removed 3 bases at V and 1 base at J, with 15 bases between. The CDR3 DNA sequence: TGTGCCAGCTCACCTTTAACCGGGACATTGAACACCGGGGAGCTGTTTTTT. Encoded protein: CASSPLTGTLNTGELFF.

CDR3 sequence reads: CASSSSSRENTEAFF. CDR3 coding DNA: TGCGCCAGCAGCTCATCGTCCAGGGAGAACACTGAAGCTTTCTTT. The chain uses TRBV5-1 and TRBJ1-1, with a possible D match to TRBD1 (5 bases). CDR1 and CDR2 (germline): SGHRS, YFSETQ. Trimming removed 3 bases from V and 1 base from J, with 13 bases in between. CDR3 length: 15 amino acids.

The chain recombines TRBV28 with TRBJ1-5; 8 bases fit TRBD1. Germline trimming cut 9 bases from V and 4 bases from J; bases unmatched to any gene: 8. Germline lookup yields CDR1 MDHEN and CDR2 SYDVKM. The CDR3 contains 14 residues. CDR3 region: CASAHRDRNQPQHF. For the CDR3, the DNA is TGTGCCAGTGCCCATCGGGACAGGAATCAGCCCCAGCATTTT.

The chain is built from TRBV7-2 and TRBJ2-1; unclear D gene. Germline values: CDR1 SGHTA, CDR2 FQGNSA. The CDR3 runs to 12 residues. V was cut by 7 bases and J by 9 bases, with 13 bases left in between. The CDR3 region has the DNA TGTGCCAGCACCTTCGATAGCTGTGAGCAGTTCTTC. As protein: CASTFDSCEQFF. Supplemented by reference TRBV7-2 and TRBJ2-1, the full variable domain reads GAGVSQSPSNKVTEKGKDVELRCDPISGHTALYWYRQSLGQGLEFLIYFQGNSAPDKSGLPSDRFSAERTGGSVSTLTIQRTQQEDSAVYLCASTFDSCEQFFGPGTRLTVL.

CDR3 sequence (DNA): TGTGCCAGCAGCGTAGCTTTGGGCGGCTACACCTTC. Protein product: CASSVALGGYTF. The rearrangement uses TRBV9 and TRBJ1-2; D is unresolved. CDR1 and CDR2 (germline): SGDLS, YYNGEE. CDR3 length: 12 amino acids. Trimming removed 0 bases at V and 8 bases at J, with 8 bases between.

The rearrangement links TRBV6-6 to TRBJ2-5; tentatively, D is TRBD1 (6 bases). The V and J ends lost 6 bases and 1 base respectively, with 15 bases between them. Germline V gene data show CDR1 as MNHNY and CDR2 as SVGAGI (reference sequence). This CDR3 has 15 amino acids. CDR3 sequence: CASSRSGVGQETQYF. In nucleotides, the CDR3 is TGTGCCAGCAGCAGATCAGGGGTAGGCCAAGAGACCCAGTACTTC.

The V call is TRBV15, the J call TRBJ2-1; 7 nucleotides line up with TRBD2. Trimming at V came to 5 bases and at J to 2 bases, leaving 3 bases not matched to a gene. The V gene's germline CDR1 is LNHNV and CDR2 YYDKDF (reference sequence). This CDR3 region has 14 residues. CDR3 loop: CATSYAGAYNEQFF. The CDR3 DNA follows: TGTGCCACCAGCTATGCGGGGGCCTACAATGAGCAGTTCTTC. Drawing the rest from reference TRBV15 and TRBJ2-1, the complete variable domain is DAMVIQNPRYQVTQFGKPVTLSCSQTLNHNVMYWYQQKSSQAPKLLFHYYDKDFNNEADTPDNFQSRRPNTSFCFLDIRSPGLGDTAMYLCATSYAGAYNEQFFGPGTRLTVL.

The chain combines TRBV28 with TRBJ2-2, with TRBD2 matching 7 bases. CDR1 is MDHEN, CDR2 SYDVKM, per germline. V trimming: 8 bases; J trimming: 4 bases; junction bases outside the gene matches: 7. The CDR3 runs 14 residues. The CDR3 reads CASGGGIGTGELFF. The CDR3 nucleotides read TGTGCCAGCGGGGGGGGGATCGGCACCGGGGAGCTGTTTTTT.

J is TRBJ1-2 and V is TRBV5-4; 8 bases match TRBD1. There are 11 residues in the CDR3. Trimming took 7 bases from V and 4 from J; bases not matched to a gene: 0. CDR1 is SGHNT, CDR2 YYREEE, per germline (reference sequence). The CDR3 bases are TGTGCCAGCGGACAGGGCTATGGCTACACCTTC. Amino acids: CASGQGYGYTF.

This chain uses TRBV10-2 with TRBJ1-2; TRBD1 matches 7 bases. The germline CDR1 and CDR2 sequences are WSHSY and SAAADI. With V trimmed by 0 bases and J by 1 base, 5 bases remained unmatched. The CDR3 covers 16 residues. The CDR3 spells CASSESTGNRNYGYTF. CDR3 DNA sequence: TGCGCCAGCAGTGAGTCGACAGGGAACCGTAACTATGGCTACACCTTC.

The chain uses TRBV11-2 and TRBJ2-3; 7 bases line up with TRBD1. The germline CDR1 and CDR2 sequences are SGHAT and FQNNGV. The CDR3 extends over 15 amino acids. J gave up 2 bases and V 5 bases, and 7 bases lay outside the gene matches. CDR3 in amino acids: CASSPRQGLTDTQYF. The CDR3 DNA follows: TGTGCCAGCAGCCCCCGACAGGGCCTCACAGATACGCAGTATTTT.

The chain employs TRBV5-4 and TRBJ2-5; 9 positions agree with TRBD2. The junction had 5 bases not matched to a gene; V was cut back by 4 bases and J by 1 base. This CDR3 spans 15 amino acids. Germline V lookup: CDR1 SGHNT, CDR2 YYREEE (reference sequence). The DNA for the CDR3 is TGTGCCAGCAGCCGTAGCGGGAGTCTCCAAGAGACCCAGTACTTC. Amino acids: CASSRSGSLQETQYF.

The V gene is TRBV15, the J gene TRBJ1-3, with D perhaps TRBD1 (5 bases). Per germline, CDR1 LNHNV and CDR2 YYDKDF (reference sequence). This CDR3 is built from 16 residues. Trimming pared 1 base from V and 2 bases from J, leaving 12 bases between. CDR3 region: CATSRAAGQAGNTIYF. CDR3 nucleotides: TGTGCCACCAGCAGAGCCGCGGGGCAGGCTGGAAACACCATATATTTT.

This chain connects TRBV7-3 to TRBJ1-1; 7 nucleotides line up with TRBD1. The CDR3 is made up of 15 amino acids. J gave up 2 bases and V 4 bases, and 7 bases lay outside the gene matches. Germline V gene data show CDR1 as SGHTA and CDR2 as FQGTGA. The CDR3 DNA reads as TGTGCCAGCAGCTCCCAGCGACAGGGAAACACTGAAGCTTTCTTT. It specifies CASSSQRQGNTEAFF.

V usage is TRBV2 and J usage is TRBJ2-7; a possible D gene is TRBD1 (5 bases). Germline V lookup: CDR1 SNHLY, CDR2 FYNNEI. The CDR3 totals 15 residues. With 3 bases removed from V and 7 bases from J, the gap between germline ends came to 19 bases. The CDR3: CASSEWVTDTSEQYF. Written as DNA, the CDR3 is TGTGCCAGCAGTGAGTGGGTGACAGACACATCGGAGCAGTACTTC.

This clone appeared once. This chain joins TRBV30 and TRBJ2-4, with 9 bases identical to TRBD1. The CDR3 totals 14 residues. Germline V gene sequence: CDR1 GTSNPN, CDR2 SVGIG (reference sequence). The ends lost 5 bases at V and 8 bases at J; junction bases unmatched: 10. The CDR3 region is CAWAIRQGGDIQYF. CDR3 coding DNA: TGTGCCTGGGCTATTCGACAGGGGGGAGACATTCAGTACTTC.

V usage is TRBV14 and J usage is TRBJ1-1; the D is unclear. Trimming left V 1 base short and J 1 base short, with 4 bases between. Germline CDR1 and CDR2: SGHDN and FVKESK. The CDR3 runs to 13 residues. The CDR3 loop is CASSQVANTEAFF. The CDR3 DNA reads TGTGCCAGCAGCCAAGTGGCGAACACTGAAGCTTTCTTT.

V and J are TRBV4-1 and TRBJ2-3; D possibly corresponds to TRBD1 (6 bases). CDR1 is MGHRA and CDR2 is YSYEKL in the germline V gene. The CDR3 has 14 residues. The ends were cut back, 1 base at V and 6 bases at J, with 11 bases in the middle. Here the CDR3 reads CASSQVNRADTQYF. The DNA of the CDR3 is TGCGCCAGCAGCCAAGTCAACAGGGCCGATACGCAGTATTTT.

The chain combines TRBV6-5 with TRBJ1-1, with 9 bases that match TRBD1. V shed 1 base, J shed 1 base, and the junction held 1 base outside the gene matches. Germline V lookup: CDR1 MNHEY, CDR2 SVGAGI. This CDR3 spans 15 amino acids. CDR3 residues: CASSYLGQGNTEAFF. In DNA, the CDR3 is TGTGCCAGCAGTTACTTGGGACAGGGGAACACTGAAGCTTTCTTT.

In nucleotides, the CDR3 is TGTGCCAGTTTGCCGCCGGGACTCCGAGAAACTGAAGCTTTCTTT. Translating it yields CASLPPGLRETEAFF. The chain joins TRBV25-1 to TRBJ1-1, with D perhaps matching TRBD1 (5 bases). Germline CDR1 is MGHDK and CDR2 is SYGVNS. This CDR3 region has 15 residues. V was pared by 9 bases and J by 5 bases, with 22 bases between.

The J gene is TRBJ2-5, the V gene TRBV11-2; 8 positions agree with TRBD1. CDR1 and CDR2 from the germline V gene are SGHAT and FQNNGV. CDR3 length: 16 residues. V was clipped by 3 bases and J by 5 bases; unmatched bases: 11. The chain's CDR3 is CASSFVAGGRFETQYF. The CDR3 DNA follows: TGTGCCAGCAGCTTTGTGGCAGGGGGCCGATTTGAGACCCAGTACTTC.

This chain links TRBV5-4 with TRBJ2-3, with D tentatively TRBD2 (6 bases). Germline V lookup: CDR1 SGHNT, CDR2 YYREEE (reference sequence). This CDR3 is built from 15 residues. Trimming took off 1 base at V and 2 bases at J, with 11 bases between the two ends. DNA of the CDR3: TGTGCCAGCAGCTTGTTTGGGACTTTCACAGATACGCAGTATTTT. Protein sequence: CASSLFGTFTDTQYF.

The chain recombines TRBV7-2 with TRBJ2-5, with unresolved D. Per the germline V gene, CDR1 is SGHTA and CDR2 is FQGNSA. V was shortened by 5 bases and J by 5 bases, with 6 bases between the two germline ends. The CDR3 contains 11 residues. This CDR3 reads CASSATETQYF. The DNA of the CDR3 is TGTGCCAGCAGCGCGACTGAGACCCAGTACTTC.

The chain combines TRBV4-3 with TRBJ2-7; a weak D match, TRBD1 (6 bases). Germline lookup yields CDR1 LGHNA and CDR2 YSLEER. Trimming shortened V by 1 base and J by 2 bases, and 9 bases separated the two germline ends. CDR3 size: 14 residues. The CDR3 here is CASSQGAGAYEQYF. DNA for the CDR3: TGCGCCAGCAGCCAAGGGGCAGGGGCCTACGAGCAGTACTTC.